These T cell receptor beta chains were read from a single sample in a study of cytomegalovirus exposure and HLA in healthy donors. The method was immunoSEQ multiplex PCR; TCRdb's version includes in-frame clones alone and lacks a portion of them. The table has about 70,000 clones, approximately 74% seen once. Sequenced input: PBMCs. The origin of the receptors is a man between 35 and 55 years old in good health and CMV-seropositive. Both conserved end residues are part of each CDR3. The D gene is left open where the match is weak. Clone size is given for some rows only: seen once, a few or many times, or a class if the clone is expanded.

d_gene | j_gene | v_gene | abundance | CDR3nt | CDR3aa
- | TRBJ2-1 | TRBV19 | - | TGTGCCAGTAGTATAGCCCGGTACAATGAGCAGTTCTTC | CASSIARYNEQFF
- | TRBJ1-1 | TRBV19 | - | TGTGCCAGTAGCCGAACCGGGACAATCATGAACACTGAAGCTTTCTTT | CASSRTGTIMNTEAFF
- | TRBJ1-1 | TRBV6-6 | - | TGTGCCAGCAGTTACGGGAGGAACACTGAAGCTTTCTTT | CASSYGRNTEAFF
TRBD1 | TRBJ1-1 | TRBV5-1 | - | TGCGCCAGCAGCTTGAGAGACAGGGGGCTGGGGACTGAAGCTTTCTTT | CASSLRDRGLGTEAFF
- | TRBJ2-7 | TRBV5-1 | once | TGCGCCAGCAGCCTGCGACTAGGAGACGTTTCCGAGCAGTACTTC | CASSLRLGDVSEQYF
TRBD1 | TRBJ1-6 | TRBV18 | few | TGTGCCAGCTCACCTCCGGGACAGAATTCACCCCTCCACTTT | CASSPPGQNSPLHF
TRBD1 | TRBJ1-3 | TRBV7-2 | - | TGTGCCAGCAGTTTCCGGACAGGCAAACTCTCTGGAAACACCATATATTTT | CASSFRTGKLSGNTIYF
TRBD1 | TRBJ1-5 | TRBV19 | once | TGTGCCAGTAGTATACCGGGACAGGGGGCTCACCTCTCCAATAGCAATCAGCCCCAGCATTTT | CASSIPGQGAHLSNSNQPQHF
- | TRBJ2-5 | TRBV15 | - | TGTGCCACCAGCAGAGATAGTTTCGCGGAGACCCAGTACTTC | CATSRDSFAETQYF
- | TRBJ1-1 | TRBV19 | - | TGTGCCAGTAGTCATCAGGGGAGTGTCGCTGAAGCTTTCTTT | CASSHQGSVAEAFF
TRBD2 | TRBJ2-1 | TRBV5-4 | once | TGTGCCAGCAGCGCAGGCGGGGGGGCTTACGTTGAGCAGTTCTTC | CASSAGGGAYVEQFF
- | TRBJ1-4 | TRBV15 | - | TGTGCCACCAGATCGGGTGGTGAAAAACTGTTTTTT | CATRSGGEKLFF
TRBD1 | TRBJ1-2 | TRBV6-5 | - | TGTGCCAGCAGTCCTGGGACAGGGTTGAACTATGGCTACACCTTC | CASSPGTGLNYGYTF
TRBD2 | TRBJ2-1 | TRBV30 | - | TGTGCCTGGGGAACTAGCGGGGGGGCAAAGTCGCCGTTCTTC | CAWGTSGGAKSPFF
- | TRBJ2-5 | TRBV27 | - | TGTGCCAGTTACGCCCAGGGATCGAAGTTGGAGACCCAGTACTTC | CASYAQGSKLETQYF
- | TRBJ2-3 | TRBV2 | - | TGTGCCAGCAGCGCACAGGGCGTTGGCACAGATACGCAGTATTTT | CASSAQGVGTDTQYF
- | TRBJ2-1 | TRBV7-2 | - | TGTGCCAGCAGCTTAGCGAGGGCCAGAGAGCAGTTCTTC | CASSLARAREQFF
TRBD2 | TRBJ2-5 | TRBV30 | few | TGTGCCTGGAGTGTATACGGGGGGACTCAACAGTACTTC | CAWSVYGGTQQYF
- | TRBJ1-1 | TRBV2 | - | TGTGCCAGCTGGCGGGTACAGGGTACTGAAGCTTTCTTT | CASWRVQGTEAFF
TRBD1 | TRBJ1-4 | TRBV5-4 | - | TGTGCCAGCAGCCGCGGAAGGGGGCGTGAAGAAAAACTGTTTTTT | CASSRGRGREEKLFF
TRBD2 | TRBJ2-1 | TRBV30 | once | TGTGCCGCGTTGCGGGAGGGTCGCTACAATGAGCAGTTCTTC | CAALREGRYNEQFF
- | TRBJ2-5 | TRBV21-1 | - | TGTGCCAGCAGCAAGAAACCTAGCGGGGTCGAGACCCAGTACTTC | CASSKKPSGVETQYF
TRBD1 | TRBJ1-2 | TRBV6-5 | few | TGTGCCAGCAGTTTCTTTTACGGGACAGGGCTCTATGGCTACACCTTC | CASSFFYGTGLYGYTF
- | TRBJ1-1 | TRBV18 | - | TGTGCCAGCTCAGCTACCTCAGGGGACGCTGAAGCTTTCTTT | CASSATSGDAEAFF
TRBD2 | TRBJ2-5 | TRBV29-1 | - | TGCAGCGTTGGGCGGGAGGACGAGACCCAGTACTTC | CSVGREDETQYF
TRBD1 | TRBJ1-2 | TRBV7-2 | - | TGTGCCAGCAGCCCGGGACAGGGAAGACATGGCTACACCTTC | CASSPGQGRHGYTF
- | TRBJ2-7 | TRBV4-3 | - | TGCGCCAGCAGCTGGCTCACCTGGCACGAGCAGTACTTC | CASSWLTWHEQYF
- | TRBJ2-7 | TRBV7-9 | - | TGTTCCAGCAGCCCCGACAGCTACGAGCAGTACTTC | CSSSPDSYEQYF
TRBD2 | TRBJ2-7 | TRBV19 | - | TGTGCCAGTAGTTTGGGTCTAGCGGGAGGGTTAAGATCCTACGAGCAGTACTTC | CASSLGLAGGLRSYEQYF
- | TRBJ1-4 | TRBV15 | many | TGTGCCACCAGCCAGGAACATGAAAAACTGTTTTTT | CATSQEHEKLFF
- | TRBJ2-5 | TRBV2 | - | TGTGCCAGCAGTGAACGACAGAGAGAGACCCAGTACTTC | CASSERQRETQYF
- | TRBJ2-2 | TRBV27 | - | TGTGCCAGCAGTTCCCGACAGTCCGGGGAGCTGTTTTTT | CASSSRQSGELFF
- | TRBJ2-2 | TRBV25-1 | - | TGTGCCAGCAACGGACAGGGCGGGGGCACCGGGGAGCTGTTTTTT | CASNGQGGGTGELFF
- | TRBJ1-5 | TRBV5-5 | - | TGTGCCAGCAGCTTGGAACACGGGAATCAGCCCCAGCATTTT | CASSLEHGNQPQHF
- | TRBJ2-7 | TRBV2 | - | TGTGCCAGCAGTGGGCGGGGATCCTACGAGCAGTACTTC | CASSGRGSYEQYF
TRBD1 | TRBJ1-1 | TRBV6-5 | - | TGTGCCACCCGACAGGGGGCTGGAGGAGGTGAAGCTTTCTTT | CATRQGAGGGEAFF
- | TRBJ2-7 | TRBV6-1 | - | TGTGCCAGCAGCATGCAGGGCACCTACGAGCAGTACTTC | CASSMQGTYEQYF
- | TRBJ1-5 | TRBV19 | few | TGTGGGCCGAAGGGGGACGCGAATCAGCCCCAGCATTTT | CGPKGDANQPQHF
- | TRBJ1-1 | TRBV5-1 | few | TGCGCCAGCAGCTTGGCTCAGGGGCTGAACACTGAAGCTTTCTTT | CASSLAQGLNTEAFF
TRBD2 | TRBJ2-3 | TRBV27 | - | TGTGCCAGCAGTTTATTCACCCCGGCGGGAGGGAGCGCAGATACGCAGTATTTT | CASSLFTPAGGSADTQYF
TRBD1 | TRBJ2-3 | TRBV4-1 | - | TGCGCCAGCAGCCCGGGACAGGGGCCCCAAGGTAACACAGATACGCAGTATTTT | CASSPGQGPQGNTDTQYF
- | TRBJ2-1 | TRBV14 | - | TGTGCCAGCAGCCTGGGGACTCCTAATGAGCAGTTCTTC | CASSLGTPNEQFF
- | TRBJ2-3 | TRBV7-2 | - | TGTGCCAGCAGGAGCCGCGAAGGGGAAGATACGCAGTATTTT | CASRSREGEDTQYF
TRBD1 | TRBJ1-1 | TRBV30 | few | TGTGCCTGGAGGCCGGAGGGGGCGCGTGAAGCTTTCTTT | CAWRPEGAREAFF
TRBD1 | TRBJ2-1 | TRBV29-1 | - | TGCAGCGGCCAGGGGACAGGGGGCTCGAATGAGCAGTTCTTC | CSGQGTGGSNEQFF
- | TRBJ2-2 | TRBV4-1 | - | TGCGCCAGCAGCCAAGTCGATGTCGGGTTCCTCACCGGGGAGCTGTTTTTT | CASSQVDVGFLTGELFF
TRBD2 | TRBJ2-5 | TRBV7-8 | few | TGTGCCAGCAGTTGGACTAGCGGGGGCGAACAAGAGACCCAGTACTTC | CASSWTSGGEQETQYF
TRBD2 | TRBJ2-3 | TRBV7-9 | - | TGTGCCAGCAGCGCTAGCGGGAGTACAGATACGCAGTATTTT | CASSASGSTDTQYF
- | TRBJ2-7 | TRBV21-1 | few | TGTGCCAGCAGCAAAATGACAGGGTTTCGCGAGCAGTACTTC | CASSKMTGFREQYF
TRBD1 | TRBJ2-7 | TRBV15 | - | TGTGCCACCAGCAGAACCTGGACAGGGGGTTCCTACGAGCAGTACTTC | CATSRTWTGGSYEQYF
- | TRBJ2-7 | TRBV9 | - | TGTGCCAGCAGCGTAGGCGGGCGCAGTCCTTACGAGCAGTACTTC | CASSVGGRSPYEQYF
- | TRBJ1-1 | TRBV6-1 | once | TGTGCCAGCATCGGGTCCAATACCAACACTGAAGCTTTCTTT | CASIGSNTNTEAFF
- | TRBJ2-3 | TRBV19 | - | TGTGCCAGTAGTATAGATCTTGGGGGGAGAGCCCGCACAGATACGCAGTATTTT | CASSIDLGGRARTDTQYF
- | TRBJ2-1 | TRBV4-1 | - | TGCGCCAGCAGCCAGGTCGGGGGGCCTAATGAGCAGTTCTTC | CASSQVGGPNEQFF
- | TRBJ2-7 | TRBV6-1 | - | TGTGCCAGCAGTGAAGCTCAGGGCTCCTACGAGCAGTACTTC | CASSEAQGSYEQYF